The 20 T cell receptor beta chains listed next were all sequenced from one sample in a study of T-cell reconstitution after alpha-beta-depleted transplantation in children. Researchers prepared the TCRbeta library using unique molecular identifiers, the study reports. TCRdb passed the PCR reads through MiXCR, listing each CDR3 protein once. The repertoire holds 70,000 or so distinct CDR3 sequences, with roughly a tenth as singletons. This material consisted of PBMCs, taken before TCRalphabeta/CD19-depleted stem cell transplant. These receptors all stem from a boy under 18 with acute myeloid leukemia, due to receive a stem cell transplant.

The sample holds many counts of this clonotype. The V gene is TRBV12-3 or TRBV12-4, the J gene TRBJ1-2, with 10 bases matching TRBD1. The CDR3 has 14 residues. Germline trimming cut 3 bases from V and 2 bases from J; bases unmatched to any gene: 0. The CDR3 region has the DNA TGTGCCAGCAGTTTGGGACAGGGGAACTATGGCTACACCTTC. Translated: CASSLGQGNYGYTF.

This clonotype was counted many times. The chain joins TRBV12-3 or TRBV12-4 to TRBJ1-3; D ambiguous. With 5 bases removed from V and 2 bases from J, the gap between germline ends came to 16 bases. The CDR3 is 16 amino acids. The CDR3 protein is CASSPPGIPTGNTIYF. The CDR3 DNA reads TGTGCCAGCAGTCCCCCGGGGATTCCGACTGGAAACACCATATATTTT.

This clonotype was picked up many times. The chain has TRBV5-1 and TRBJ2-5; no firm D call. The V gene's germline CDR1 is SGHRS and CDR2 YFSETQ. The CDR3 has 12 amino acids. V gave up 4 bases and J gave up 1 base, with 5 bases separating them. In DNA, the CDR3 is TGCGCCAGCAGCAAATCCCAAGAGACCCAGTACTTC. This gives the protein CASSKSQETQYF.

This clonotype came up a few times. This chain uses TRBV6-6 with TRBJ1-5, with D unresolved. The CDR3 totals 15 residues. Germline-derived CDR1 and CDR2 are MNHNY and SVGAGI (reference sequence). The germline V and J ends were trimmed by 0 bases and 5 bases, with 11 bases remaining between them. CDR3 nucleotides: TGTGCCAGCAGTTACTCTCCCCGCGGGGATCAGCCCCAGCATTTT. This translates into CASSYSPRGDQPQHF.

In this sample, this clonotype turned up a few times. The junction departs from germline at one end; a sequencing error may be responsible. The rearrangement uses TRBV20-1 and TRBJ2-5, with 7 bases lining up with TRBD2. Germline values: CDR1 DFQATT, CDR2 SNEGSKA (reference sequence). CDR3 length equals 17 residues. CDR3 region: CCARDFFGTTLQETQYF. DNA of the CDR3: TGCTGTGCTAGAGATTTTTTCGGGACTACCCTCCAAGAGACCCAGTACTTC.

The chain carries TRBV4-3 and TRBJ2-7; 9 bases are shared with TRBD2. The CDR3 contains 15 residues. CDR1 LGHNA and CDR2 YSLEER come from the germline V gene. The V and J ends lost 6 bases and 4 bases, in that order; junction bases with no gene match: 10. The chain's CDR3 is CASRGSGSSGYEQYF. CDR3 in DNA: TGCGCCAGCAGGGGTAGCGGGAGTTCAGGATACGAGCAGTACTTC.

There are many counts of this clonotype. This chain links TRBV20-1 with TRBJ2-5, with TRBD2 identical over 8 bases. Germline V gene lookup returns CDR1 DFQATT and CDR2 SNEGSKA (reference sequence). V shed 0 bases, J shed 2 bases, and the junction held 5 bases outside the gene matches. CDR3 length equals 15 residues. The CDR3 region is CSARDVSGGQETQYF. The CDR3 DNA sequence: TGCAGTGCTAGAGATGTAAGCGGGGGACAAGAGACCCAGTACTTC.

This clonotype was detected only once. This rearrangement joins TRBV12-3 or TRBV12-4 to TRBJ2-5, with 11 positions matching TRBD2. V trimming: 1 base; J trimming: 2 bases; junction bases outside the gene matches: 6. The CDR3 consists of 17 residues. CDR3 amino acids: CASSLVAGGITQETQYF. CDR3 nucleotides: TGTGCCAGCAGTTTAGTAGCGGGGGGGATCACACAAGAGACCCAGTACTTC.

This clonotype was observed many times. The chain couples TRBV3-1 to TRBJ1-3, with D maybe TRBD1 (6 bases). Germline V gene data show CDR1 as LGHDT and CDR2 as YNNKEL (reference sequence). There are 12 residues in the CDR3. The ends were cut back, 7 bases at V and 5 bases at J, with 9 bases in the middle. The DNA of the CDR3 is TGTGCCAGCAAGGACAGTCGAAACACCATATATTTT. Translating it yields CASKDSRNTIYF.

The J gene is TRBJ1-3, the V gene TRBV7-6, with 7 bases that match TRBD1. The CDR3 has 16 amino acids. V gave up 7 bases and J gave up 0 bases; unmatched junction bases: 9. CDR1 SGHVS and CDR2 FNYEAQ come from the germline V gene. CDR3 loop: CASIPLRGTSGNTIYF. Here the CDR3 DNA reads TGTGCCAGCATCCCCCTCAGGGGGACCTCTGGAAACACCATATATTTT. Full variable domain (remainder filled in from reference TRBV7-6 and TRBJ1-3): GAGVSQSPRYKVTKRGQDVALRCDPISGHVSLYWYRQALGQGPEFLTYFNYEAQQDKSGLPNDRFSAERPEGSISTLTIQRTEQRDSAMYRCASIPLRGTSGNTIYFGEGSWLTVV.

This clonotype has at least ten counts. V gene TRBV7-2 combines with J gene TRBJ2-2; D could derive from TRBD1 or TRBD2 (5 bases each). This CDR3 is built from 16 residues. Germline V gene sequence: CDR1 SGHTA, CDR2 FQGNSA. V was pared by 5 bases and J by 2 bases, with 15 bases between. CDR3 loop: CASSNTGTYNTGELFF. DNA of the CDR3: TGTGCCAGCAGCAACACCGGGACCTATAACACCGGGGAGCTGTTTTTT. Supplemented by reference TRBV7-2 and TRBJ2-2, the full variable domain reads GAGVSQSPSNKVTEKGKDVELRCDPISGHTALYWYRQSLGQGLEFLIYFQGNSAPDKSGLPSDRFSAERTGGSVSTLTIQRTQQEDSAVYLCASSNTGTYNTGELFFGEGSRLTVL.

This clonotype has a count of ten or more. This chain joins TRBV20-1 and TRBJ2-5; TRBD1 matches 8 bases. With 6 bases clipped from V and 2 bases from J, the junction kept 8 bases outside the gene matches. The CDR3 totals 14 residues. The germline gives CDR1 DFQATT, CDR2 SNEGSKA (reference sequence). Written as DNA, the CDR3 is TGCAGTGCCGCCCGGACAGGGCTTCAAGAGACCCAGTACTTC. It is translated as CSAARTGLQETQYF.

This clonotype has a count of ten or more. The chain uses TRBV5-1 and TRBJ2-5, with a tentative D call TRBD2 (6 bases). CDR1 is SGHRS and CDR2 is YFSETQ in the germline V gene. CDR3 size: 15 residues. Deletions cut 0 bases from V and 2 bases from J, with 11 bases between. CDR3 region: CASSLVVGTQETQYF. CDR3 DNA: TGCGCCAGCAGCTTGGTGGTCGGGACTCAAGAGACCCAGTACTTC.

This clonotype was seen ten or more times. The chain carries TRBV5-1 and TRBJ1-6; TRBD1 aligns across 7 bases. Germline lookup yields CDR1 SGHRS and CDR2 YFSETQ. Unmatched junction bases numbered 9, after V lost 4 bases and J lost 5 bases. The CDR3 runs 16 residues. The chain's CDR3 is CASSKIGGENNSPLHF. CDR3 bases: TGCGCCAGCAGCAAAATAGGGGGCGAGAATAATTCACCCCTCCACTTT. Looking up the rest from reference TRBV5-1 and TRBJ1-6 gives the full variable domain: KAGVTQTPRYLIKTRGQQVTLSCSPISGHRSVSWYQQTPGQGLQFLFEYFSETQRNKGNFPGRFSGRQFSNSRSEMNVSTLELGDSALYLCASSKIGGENNSPLHFGNGTRLTVT.

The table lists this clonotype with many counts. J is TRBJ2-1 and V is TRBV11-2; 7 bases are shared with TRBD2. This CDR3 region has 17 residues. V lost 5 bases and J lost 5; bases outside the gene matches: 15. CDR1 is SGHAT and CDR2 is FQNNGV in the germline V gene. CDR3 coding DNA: TGTGCCAGCAGCCGACCCGTCCGGGGGAGGGGTGACAATGAGCAGTTCTTC. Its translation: CASSRPVRGRGDNEQFF.

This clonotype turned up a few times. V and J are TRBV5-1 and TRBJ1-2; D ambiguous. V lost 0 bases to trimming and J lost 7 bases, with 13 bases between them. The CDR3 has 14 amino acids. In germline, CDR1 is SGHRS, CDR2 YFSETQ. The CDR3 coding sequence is TGCGCCAGCAGCTTGGCCGAATGGCGGGGTGGCTACACCTTC. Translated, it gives CASSLAEWRGGYTF.

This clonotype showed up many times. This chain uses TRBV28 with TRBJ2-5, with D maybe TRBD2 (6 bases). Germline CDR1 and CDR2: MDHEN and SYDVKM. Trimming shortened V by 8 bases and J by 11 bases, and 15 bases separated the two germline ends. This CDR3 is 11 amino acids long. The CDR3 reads CASEIGGSQYF. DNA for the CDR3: TGTGCCAGCGAGATTGGAGGGTCTCAGTACTTC.

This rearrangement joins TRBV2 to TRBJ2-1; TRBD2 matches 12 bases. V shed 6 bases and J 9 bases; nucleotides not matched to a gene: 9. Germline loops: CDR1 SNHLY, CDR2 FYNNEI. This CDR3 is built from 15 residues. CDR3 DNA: TGTGCCAGCAGGGGTCGGCTAGCGGGGGGGACTGAGCAGTTCTTC. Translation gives CASRGRLAGGTEQFF.

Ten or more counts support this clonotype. Here the CDR3 reads CASSPPGPSEQYV. CDR3 bases: TGTGCCAGCAGTCCCCCAGGTCCTAGCGAGCAGTACGTC. The rearrangement links TRBV28 to TRBJ2-7, with D unresolved. Germline CDR1 is MDHEN and CDR2 is SYDVKM. V gave up 5 bases and J gave up 6 bases, with 14 bases separating them. This CDR3 region has 13 residues.

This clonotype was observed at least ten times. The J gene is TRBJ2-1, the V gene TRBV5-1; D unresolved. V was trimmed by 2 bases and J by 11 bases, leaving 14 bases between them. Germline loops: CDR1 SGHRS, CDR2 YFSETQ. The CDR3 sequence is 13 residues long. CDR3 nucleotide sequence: TGCGCCAGCAGCTTTGATTTAGACGGACAGCAGTTCTTC. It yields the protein CASSFDLDGQQFF.